This T cell receptor (beta chain) was obtained from a study of blood T cell repertoires in COVID-19. In the study overall: Some COVID-19 samples were acute and others convalescent; all came from the United States, Italy and Spain. The analysed material was cDNA or gDNA that came from T cells, B-cell-depleted T cells, or PBMCs.

The method was immunoSEQ multiplex PCR; TCRdb's version includes in-frame clones alone and lacks a portion of them. The top ten hold about 2.9% of the sample, which has 130,000 or so clones, around 85% seen once. The CDR3 runs to 15 residues. Per germline, CDR1 SGHRS and CDR2 YFSETQ. Concerning this clone: The junction departs from germline at one end; a sequencing error may be responsible.

The chain couples TRBV5-1 to TRBJ2-5; a possible D gene is TRBD2 (6 bases). This TCR was sampled from a woman of 80 years or more with acute or convalescent COVID-19. The specimen was peripheral blood. CDR3 DNA sequence: TGCGCCAGCCGGGGTTCTCGTAGCGGCCAAGAGGCCCAGTACTTC. Protein product: CASRGSRSGQEAQYF.